The 30 T cell receptor beta chains reported below all come from one sample, sequenced in a study of T cell responses to AZD1222 COVID-19 vaccine. Here immunoSEQ multiplex PCR was the method, and the copy in TCRdb shows in-frame clones only, minus some. The repertoire consists of 130,000 or so clones, with just over 90% occurring once and the leading ten covering around 0.9%. Sample: peripheral blood, taken on day 0 of MenACWY control vaccination. Receptor source: an adult in good health.

The V call is TRBV4-3, the J call TRBJ2-7; D is unclear. V was shortened by 0 bases and J by 6 bases, with 15 bases between the two germline ends. The CDR3 has 15 amino acids. Germline V lookup: CDR1 LGHNA, CDR2 YSLEER. The CDR3 protein is CASSQDLPGPAEQYF. In nucleotides, the CDR3 is TGCGCCAGCAGCCAAGATCTGCCAGGACCCGCCGAGCAGTACTTC.

The chain is built from TRBV2 and TRBJ2-2; D is unclear. V was pared by 5 bases and J by 1 base, with 14 bases between. Germline lookup yields CDR1 SNHLY and CDR2 FYNNEI. This CDR3 comprises 16 residues. The CDR3 DNA reads as TGTGCCAGCAGTCCTCGGGTCTCTCAGAACACCGGGGAGCTGTTTTTT. This gives the protein CASSPRVSQNTGELFF. Full variable domain (missing parts from reference TRBV2 and TRBJ2-2): EPEVTQTPSHQVTQMGQEVILRCVPISNHLYFYWYRQILGQKVEFLVSFYNNEISEKSEIFDDQFSVERPDGSNFTLKIRSTKLEDSAMYFCASSPRVSQNTGELFFGEGSRLTVL.

The chain links TRBV12-3 or TRBV12-4 to TRBJ2-3; no firm D call. The CDR3 sequence is 11 residues long. Deletions cut 8 bases from V and 2 bases from J, with 5 bases between. The CDR3 protein is CASGFTDTQYF. In DNA, the CDR3 is TGTGCCAGCGGGTTCACAGATACGCAGTATTTT.

The chain is built from TRBV19 and TRBJ1-5; a possible D gene is TRBD1 (5 bases). CDR1 LNHDA and CDR2 SQIVND come from the germline V gene (reference sequence). This CDR3 is built from 13 residues. Trimming stripped 8 bases from V and 5 bases from J, with 13 bases between. The CDR3 DNA reads as TGTGCCAGTCGGGGGGAGACGTATCAGCCCCAGCATTTT. The encoded protein is CASRGETYQPQHF.

The V gene is TRBV6-5, the J gene TRBJ1-5, with TRBD1 as a possible D gene (6 bases). The germline V and J ends were trimmed by 5 bases and 3 bases, with 14 bases remaining between them. CDR3 length equals 15 residues. Germline V gives CDR1 MNHEY, CDR2 SVGAGI. The CDR3 DNA is TGTGCCAGCAGTCCCCGATGGGACAACAATCAGCCCCAGCATTTT. Encoded protein: CASSPRWDNNQPQHF.

This chain links TRBV10-1 with TRBJ2-3; D gene unclear. Germline V gene lookup returns CDR1 WNHNN and CDR2 SYGVQD (reference sequence). Between the trimmed V and J ends, which lost 7 bases and 6 bases, there was a span of 8 bases. The CDR3 sequence is 11 residues long. CDR3 in amino acids: CASKNADTQYF. The CDR3 DNA is TGCGCCAGCAAAAACGCCGATACGCAGTATTTT.

The chain is built from TRBV7-9 and TRBJ1-3, with no clear D. There are 14 residues in the CDR3. V was shortened by 8 bases and J by 0 bases, with 11 bases between the two germline ends. CDR1 and CDR2 from the germline V gene are SEHNR and FQNEAQ (reference sequence). CDR3 coding DNA: TGTGCCAGCGCCCCAACAGACTCTGGAAACACCATATATTTT. Translation: CASAPTDSGNTIYF.

This clone was counted a few times. The chain carries TRBV12-2 and TRBJ2-1; the table's D call TRBD1 went unverified against the DNA. TRBV12-2 is assigned pseudogene status. This CDR3 has 18 residues. The CDR3 bases are TGTGCAAGTCGCTTAGCGCGACAAGAACTCAGCTCCTACAATGAGCAGTTCTTC. Its protein product is CASRLARQELSSYNEQFF.

The chain recombines TRBV19 with TRBJ1-6; D may be TRBD1 (5 bases). The V end was cut by 4 bases, the J end by 7 bases, with 11 bases between. The V gene's germline CDR1 is LNHDA and CDR2 SQIVND (reference sequence). The CDR3 contains 14 residues. The CDR3 is CASSTHGGNSPLHF. CDR3 nucleotide sequence: TGTGCCAGTAGTACCCATGGGGGAAATTCACCCCTCCACTTT.

This clone was seen only once. The chain recombines TRBV29-1 with TRBJ2-1; D is possibly TRBD1 or TRBD2 (5 bases each). This CDR3 contains 17 residues. Trimming took off 1 base at V and 0 bases at J, with 16 bases between the two ends. In germline, CDR1 is SQVTM, CDR2 ANQGSEA. CDR3 loop: CSVEAPGTGYSYNEQFF. DNA of the CDR3: TGCAGCGTTGAAGCTCCCGGGACGGGGTACTCCTACAATGAGCAGTTCTTC.

The gene calls are TRBV28 and TRBJ1-6; the D is unclear. The germline V and J ends were trimmed by 5 bases and 13 bases, with 18 bases remaining between them. The CDR3 is 14 amino acids. CDR1 and CDR2 (germline): MDHEN, SYDVKM. The CDR3: CASSPHRREGPLHF. The CDR3 region has the DNA TGTGCCAGCAGTCCCCATCGTAGGGAGGGTCCCCTCCACTTT.

The chain links TRBV12-3 or TRBV12-4 to TRBJ1-1, with a tentative D call TRBD1 (6 bases). Deletions cut 6 bases from V and 4 bases from J, with 12 bases between. CDR3 length equals 13 residues. CDR3 sequence: CASRSQGGTEAFF. CDR3 coding DNA: TGTGCCAGCAGGTCACAGGGAGGCACTGAAGCTTTCTTT.

The chain is built from TRBV29-1 and TRBJ1-1; 7 nucleotides line up with TRBD1. The CDR3 spans 14 residues. Germline V gives CDR1 SQVTM, CDR2 ANQGSEA. V dropped 4 bases and J dropped 6; count of bases not matched to a gene: 11. CDR3 residues: CSVVGRGRGAEAFF. The CDR3 DNA sequence: TGCAGCGTTGTTGGTAGGGGGCGAGGGGCTGAAGCTTTCTTT.

The rearrangement links TRBV10-2 to TRBJ2-3; perhaps D is TRBD1 or TRBD2 (5 bases each). Germline V gene data show CDR1 as WSHSY and CDR2 as SAAADI. This CDR3 is built from 14 residues. The V gene lost 7 bases and the J gene lost 1 base, with 12 bases spanning the gap. The CDR3 reads CASKLGPGTDTQYF. For the CDR3, the DNA is TGCGCCAGCAAATTGGGACCGGGCACAGATACGCAGTATTTT.

This chain uses TRBV21-1 with TRBJ1-4. TRBV21-1 is a documented pseudogene. CDR3 length: 15 residues. CDR3 protein: CASSKTGPTNEKLFF. The CDR3 DNA sequence: TGTGCCAGCAGCAAAACTGGACCAACTAATGAAAAACTGTTTTTT.

The chain couples TRBV7-8 to TRBJ1-3; D not resolved. Germline assignment: CDR1 SGHVS and CDR2 FQNEAQ. The CDR3 is 15 amino acids. V lost 5 bases to trimming and J lost 0 bases, with 11 bases between them. In DNA, the CDR3 is TGTGCCAGCAGCCCCGACGGGTTCTCTGGAAACACCATATATTTT. It specifies CASSPDGFSGNTIYF.

The rearrangement links TRBV7-9 to TRBJ1-3; no firm D call. There are 14 residues in the CDR3. Trimming took 5 bases from V and 4 from J, leaving 12 bases between them. The germline V gene has CDR1 SEHNR and CDR2 FQNEAQ (reference sequence). CDR3 DNA sequence: TGTGCCAGCAGCACGTACGGGCAAGGAAACACCATATATTTT. The encoded protein is CASSTYGQGNTIYF.

The chain employs TRBV4-1 and TRBJ1-1, with 9 nucleotides matching TRBD1. Germline CDR1 MGHRA, CDR2 YSYEKL. The CDR3 length is 17 residues. The J segment lost 4 bases and the V segment lost 4 bases, leaving 13 bases of the junction unmatched. CDR3 DNA: TGCGCCAGCAGCCGAACCCCGGGAGACAGGGGGGGCACTGAAGCTTTCTTT. It yields the protein CASSRTPGDRGGTEAFF.

This rearrangement joins TRBV18 to TRBJ2-3, with D unresolved. Trimming removed 5 bases from V and 4 bases from J, with 13 bases in between. The CDR3 runs to 14 residues. Germline values: CDR1 KGHSH, CDR2 LQKENI. CDR3 DNA sequence: TGTGCCAGCTCATCGACCCTCAACTCAGATACGCAGTATTTT. Translation gives CASSSTLNSDTQYF.

J is TRBJ1-4 and V is TRBV9, with TRBD1 identical over 7 bases. Germline CDR1 is SGDLS and CDR2 is YYNGEE. The CDR3 spans 14 residues. The V segment lost 4 bases and the J segment 3 bases; nucleotides outside the gene matches: 3. The CDR3 here is CASSTGQPNEKLFF. The DNA for the CDR3 is TGTGCCAGCAGCACGGGACAGCCTAATGAAAAACTGTTTTTT.

This chain joins TRBV12-5 and TRBJ2-1, with D hard to call. Germline V gene lookup returns CDR1 LGHNT and CDR2 FRNRAP. V shed 6 bases and J shed 12 bases, with 21 bases lying between them. The CDR3 has 14 residues. The CDR3 loop is CASGPRNTPIGQFF. For the CDR3, the DNA is TGTGCTAGTGGCCCTCGGAACACACCAATAGGGCAGTTCTTC.

The J gene is TRBJ1-4, the V gene TRBV12-3 or TRBV12-4, with a possible D match to TRBD1 (5 bases). V lost 6 bases, J lost 7 bases, and 9 bases lay in between. The CDR3 sequence is 12 residues long. The CDR3 region is CASSLRGEKLFF. CDR3 nucleotides: TGTGCCAGCAGCTTAAGGGGTGAAAAACTGTTTTTT.

The V gene is TRBV19, the J gene TRBJ2-7; 11 bases align to TRBD1. Germline CDR1 is LNHDA and CDR2 is SQIVND (reference sequence). This CDR3 region has 14 residues. With 3 bases clipped from V and 4 bases from J, the junction kept 2 bases outside the gene matches. The CDR3 region is CASSMGTGGYEQYF. In DNA form, the CDR3 reads TGTGCCAGTAGTATGGGGACAGGGGGTTACGAGCAGTACTTC.

V is TRBV5-4 and J is TRBJ1-2; 10 bases map to TRBD1. The CDR3 is made up of 14 amino acids. V lost 4 bases to trimming and J lost 8 bases; unmatched junction nucleotides: 8. Per the germline V gene, CDR1 is SGHNT and CDR2 is YYREEE (reference sequence). The CDR3 nucleotides are TGTGCCAGCAGCCCGGACAGGGGGACCGTGGGCTACACCTTC. This sequence encodes CASSPDRGTVGYTF.

The chain joins TRBV6-2 or TRBV6-3 to TRBJ1-6, with 9 bases aligning to TRBD1. The germline gives CDR1 MNHEY, CDR2 SVGEGT. Losses at the gene ends were 5 bases for V and 8 bases for J; bases not matched to a gene: 4. The CDR3 is made up of 14 amino acids. The CDR3 spells CASSRDREYSPLHF. The CDR3, as DNA: TGTGCCAGCAGTAGGGACAGGGAATATTCACCCCTCCACTTT.

CDR3 sequence (DNA): TGTGCCAGCAGCTTCCCGGAGACTTCACCCCTCCACTTT. Translation: CASSFPETSPLHF. The chain combines TRBV5-6 with TRBJ1-6; D uncertain. The CDR3 totals 13 residues. CDR1 is SGHDT and CDR2 is YYEEEE in the germline V gene. Trimming took 2 bases from V and 9 from J, leaving 9 bases between them.

The chain has TRBV4-1 and TRBJ1-4, with D possibly matching TRBD1 (6 bases). The CDR3 is 17 residues long. Germline CDR1 reads MGHRA; CDR2 reads YSYEKL. Trimming removed 3 bases at V and 8 bases at J, with 22 bases between. The CDR3 reads CASSQPGAGGTREKLFF. The CDR3 nucleotides are TGCGCCAGCAGCCAGCCGGGGGCCGGTGGGACGAGGGAAAAACTGTTTTTT.

This chain's CDR3 is CASRDTGGTEAFF. The CDR3 coding sequence is TGTGCCAGCAGAGATACAGGGGGCACTGAAGCTTTCTTT. The genes are TRBV6-5 and TRBJ1-1; 8 bases are a match to TRBD1. The CDR3 is 13 residues long. CDR1 and CDR2 from the germline V gene are MNHEY and SVGAGI. The V gene end was trimmed by 6 bases and the J gene end by 4 bases; junction bases not matched to a gene: 4.

The rearrangement uses TRBV3-1 (or the pseudogene TRBV3-2) and TRBJ2-1, with 10 bases lining up with TRBD2. The junction had 11 bases not matched to a gene; V was cut back by 5 bases and J by 10 bases. CDR1 is LGHDT and CDR2 is YNNKEL in the germline V gene (reference sequence). This CDR3 is built from 15 residues. CDR3 DNA sequence: TGTGCCAGCAGCGGACGAAGCGGGAGGGCTGGAGAGCAGTTCTTC. Translated, it gives CASSGRSGRAGEQFF.

V usage is TRBV15 and J usage is TRBJ1-5; D may be TRBD1 (5 bases). Per the germline V gene, CDR1 is LNHNV and CDR2 is YYDKDF (reference sequence). Deletions cut 6 bases from V and 4 bases from J, with 10 bases between. This CDR3 spans 13 amino acids. The CDR3: CATREGINQPQHF. The CDR3 region has the DNA TGTGCCACCAGGGAGGGGATTAATCAGCCCCAGCATTTT.